The subject of this entry is one T cell receptor (beta chain). The antigen it binds to is not known. The sample holds no much larger clone one base away, and base qualities are not on file. Healthy HIV-negative adults with no recently reported acute infections or vaccinations were included as donors. Every donor was a Caucasian adult residing in Nashville, Tennessee, USA. CD4+ T cells were enriched by magnetic negative selection; naive cells were then positively selected on CD45RA, and the negative fraction formed the memory subset. After blood collection by leukapheresis, PBMCs were isolated using Ficoll-Histopaque density gradient centrifugation and then cryopreserved in the vapor phase of liquid nitrogen. Purity and quantity of every magnetically sorted T cell population were checked by analytical flow cytometry. Genomic DNA was isolated from each sorted fraction and quantified by UV absorbance on a Nanodrop 2000c.

Using the deep immunoSEQ assay, TCR CDR3 regions were amplified from genomic DNA by multiplex PCR. Extracted genomic DNA from each cell subset was spread evenly across all wells of several immunoSEQ 96-well plates, with each plate serving as a replicate. For sorted subsets, roughly 0.2 ug genomic DNA, equal to 25,000 to 35,000 T cell genomes, was loaded into each replicate PCR. The purified libraries were quantified using a Qubit 3.0 fluorometer, sized with a Bioanalyzer 2100, and then quantified again using the KAPA Library Quantification kit. Every immunoSEQ 96-well plate was sequenced on a dedicated single-read 150-cycle Illumina NextSeq 550 flow cell. The authors' analysis ran thus. Because the immunoSEQ output included only junctional sequences and no quality scores, the filtering could not be the same as the filtering used for full-length reads. To assign V/J genes and CDR3, sequences were annotated using PyIR, a Python wrapper for IgBLAST v1.9, with IMGT germline references. Reads were removed for weak V/J assignments (E-value above 1e-6), missing CDR3, stop codons, out-of-frame junctions, or ambiguous translated residues. V3J clonotypes were defined as sequences sharing the same inferred V gene, J gene, and CDR3 amino acid sequence. Percentage overlap between repertoires was computed as shared unique clonotypes divided by the size of the smaller repertoire. Three approaches were used to assess repertoire richness: RTK rarefaction, the Chao1 estimator, and Recon v2.1 estimates of unobserved clonotypes. Generation probabilities for all TCRbeta clonotypes obtained by the gDNA method from four donors were computed using OLGA. Here the immuneACCESS table is served through TCRdb, limited to in-frame sequences with V and J called. Missing clones are a known gap in these copies; in checked studies unresolved V genes cover under half, and the rest lacks a known reason. V and J calls and clone size follow that table, whereas D and trimming were derived from the DNA. In all, the sample holds around 2.5 million clones, and 80% to 95% of those were seen once. The top ten constitute about 0.38% of the sample.

The CDR3 starts with the cysteine, ends with the phenylalanine, and has 18 residues. The kept DNA is CDR3 alone, 54 bases in frame from the first base. Trimmed from V: 5 bases; trimmed from J: 4 bases; junction bases lacking a gene match: 16. The germline V gene sets CDR1 to SGHTS and CDR2 to YDEGEE. This sample stems from a study of shared clonotypes between healthy human individuals (dated by TCRdb to 2020 to 2021). With regard to the full study: A couple of women and three men aged 18 to 49 years were included in the cohort. For each donor, CD4 naive and CD4 memory were each run on three plates, CD8 naive on two plates, and CD8 memory on one plate. The study deeply sequenced blood TCR repertoires of five healthy adults to estimate repertoire size and the extent of clonotype sharing between individuals. To increase sequencing depth and limit assay-specific biases, different laboratories used diverse techniques to prepare libraries and sequence TCR repertoires. Leukapheresis yielded between about 0.94 and 8.9 billion PBMCs per donor. Results and caveats for the whole study, not just this receptor: Sharing across several donors was observed for around 5% of naive CD4, less than 4% of naive CD8, 2% to 2.5% of memory CD4, and less than 0.45% of memory CD8 clonotypes. Sampling was restricted to blood, and TCR repertoires in tissues likely differ from the TCR repertoires found in blood. Even with the large sequencing depth, rarefaction of the sorted-subset datasets indicated that sequencing was incomplete. Compared with non-shared clonotypes, the clonotypes found in all four sorted-subset donors had higher generation probabilities. Estimated clonotype richness was generally larger for naive than for memory subsets. Based on pairwise subsampling, the degree of clonotype sharing among donors was expected to be affected by sequencing depth. Because the study included only a small number of donors, the genetic and exposure-history diversity represented was limited.

Input material: naive CD4+ T cells from PBMCs. Sample cell subset or site, as interpreted from the label and publication: CD45RA+ positively selected. The clonotype originates from a young man in good health. Some clones in this sample may be carry-over from other donors' samples. Here the chain combines TRBV5-8 and TRBJ2-5, with 11 bases in between that match TRBD2. For the CDR3, the sequence is CASRREGLAGGAGETQYF. The DNA sequence reads TGTGCCAGCAGACGTGAGGGGCTAGCGGGAGGAGCGGGAGAGACCCAGTACTTC. The full variable domain, completed from the reference TRBV5-8 and TRBJ2-5 proteins outside the CDR3, reads EAGVTQSPTHLIKTRGQQATLRCSPISGHTSVYWYQQALGLGLQFLLWYDEGEERNRGNFPPRFSGRQFPNYSSELNVNALELEDSALYLCASRREGLAGGAGETQYFGPGTRLLVL.